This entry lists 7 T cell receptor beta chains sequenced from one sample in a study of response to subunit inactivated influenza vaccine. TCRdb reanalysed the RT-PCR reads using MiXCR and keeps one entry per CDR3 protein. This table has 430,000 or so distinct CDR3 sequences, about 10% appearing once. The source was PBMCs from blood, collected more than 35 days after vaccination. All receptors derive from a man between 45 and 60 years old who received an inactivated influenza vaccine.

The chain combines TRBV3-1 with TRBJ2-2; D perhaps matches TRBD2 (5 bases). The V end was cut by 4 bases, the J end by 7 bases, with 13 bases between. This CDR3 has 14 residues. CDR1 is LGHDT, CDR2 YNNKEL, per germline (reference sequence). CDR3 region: CASSPTRADGELFF. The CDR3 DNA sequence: TGTGCCAGCAGCCCGACGAGGGCCGACGGGGAGCTGTTTTTT.

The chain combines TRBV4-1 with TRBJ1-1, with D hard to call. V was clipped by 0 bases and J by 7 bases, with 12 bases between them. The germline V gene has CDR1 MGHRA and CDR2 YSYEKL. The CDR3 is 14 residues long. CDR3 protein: CASSQEVHGDEAFF. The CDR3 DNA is TGCGCCAGCAGCCAAGAGGTACACGGAGATGAAGCTTTCTTT.

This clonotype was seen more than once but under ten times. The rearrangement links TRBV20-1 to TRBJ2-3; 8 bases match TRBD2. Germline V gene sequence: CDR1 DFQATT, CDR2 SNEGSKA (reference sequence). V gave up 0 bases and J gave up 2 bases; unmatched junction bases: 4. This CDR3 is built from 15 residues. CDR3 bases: TGCAGTGCTAGAGATCGAGCGGGGGACACAGATACGCAGTATTTT. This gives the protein CSARDRAGDTDTQYF.

CDR3 bases: TGTGCCAGCAGCTTAGGAGAAAGATACCAAGCTTTCTTT. It translates to CASSLGERYQAFF. The chain joins TRBV7-2 to TRBJ1-1, with D unresolved. The V end was cut by 1 base, the J end by 9 bases, with 12 bases between. CDR3 size: 13 residues. Germline CDR1 SGHTA, CDR2 FQGNSA.

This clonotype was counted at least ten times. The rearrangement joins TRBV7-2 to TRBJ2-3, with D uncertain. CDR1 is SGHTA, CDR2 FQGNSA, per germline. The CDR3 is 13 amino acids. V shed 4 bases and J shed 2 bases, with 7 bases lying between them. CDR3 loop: CASSSLYTDTQYF. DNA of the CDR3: TGTGCCAGCAGCTCGCTGTACACAGATACGCAGTATTTT.

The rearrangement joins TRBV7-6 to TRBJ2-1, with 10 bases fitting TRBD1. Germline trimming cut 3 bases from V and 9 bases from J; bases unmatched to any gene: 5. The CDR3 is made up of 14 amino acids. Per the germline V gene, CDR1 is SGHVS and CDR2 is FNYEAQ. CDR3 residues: CASSFGTGVGEQFF. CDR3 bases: TGTGCCAGCAGCTTCGGGACAGGGGTCGGTGAGCAGTTCTTC.

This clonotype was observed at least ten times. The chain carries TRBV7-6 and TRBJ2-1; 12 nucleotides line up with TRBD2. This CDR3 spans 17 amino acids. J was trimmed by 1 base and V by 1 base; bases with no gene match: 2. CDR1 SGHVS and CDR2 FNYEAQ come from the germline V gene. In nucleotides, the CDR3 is TGTGCCAGCAGCTTAGTAGGGACTAGCGGGTCCTACAATGAGCAGTTCTTC. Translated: CASSLVGTSGSYNEQFF.